This is a list of T cell receptor beta chains from one sample in a study of blood T cell repertoires in COVID-19. The repertoire was sequenced with immunoSEQ multiplex PCR; TCRdb's copy has only in-frame clones and lacks some. The sample holds under 150,000 clones, roughly 80% seen once. Sequencing was done on a sample of peripheral blood. The receptors shown here come from a man aged 45-65 years with acute or convalescent COVID-19. The CDR3 runs from the conserved cysteine through the conserved F or W. A D gene is named only where the DNA matches it firmly. For some rows the clone size is stated as once, few or many, or as a class when expanded; others skip it.

V gene	D gene	clone size	J gene	CDR3 DNA	CDR3 protein
TRBV6-5	.	.	TRBJ1-5	TGTGCCAGCAGACCAGGGGTTACTCAGCCCCAGCATTTT	CASRPGVTQPQHF
TRBV7-2	TRBD2	.	TRBJ2-1	TGTGCCAGCAGCTCATCTAGCGGGGGGCTCTATGAGCAGTTCTTC	CASSSSSGGLYEQFF
TRBV5-1	.	.	TRBJ1-1	TGCGCCAGCAGCTTCAGTCGGCACAGCATGAACACTGAAGCTTTCTTT	CASSFSRHSMNTEAFF
TRBV11-3	TRBD2	.	TRBJ2-1	TGTGCCAGCAGCCCGCAACGGGGGGGATCGGGATACAATGAGCAGTTCTTC	CASSPQRGGSGYNEQFF
TRBV7-8	.	.	TRBJ2-5	TGTGCCAGCAGCTTATTTCTCCAAGAGACCCAGTACTTC	CASSLFLQETQYF
TRBV10-1	.	.	TRBJ1-1	TGCGCCACAACTCTGAACACTGAAGCTTTCTTT	CATTLNTEAFF
TRBV2	TRBD1	.	TRBJ1-1	TGTGCCAGCTCGGACAGGGGGAACACTGAAGCTTTCTTT	CASSDRGNTEAFF
TRBV18	.	.	TRBJ1-6	TGTGCCAGCTCACCGAAGGAGAATTCACCCCTCCACTTT	CASSPKENSPLHF
TRBV6-1	.	.	TRBJ1-1	TGTGCCAGCAGTGAAGCGCGCCGACAGTACACTGAAGCTTTCTTT	CASSEARRQYTEAFF
TRBV28	.	.	TRBJ1-6	TGTGCCAGCAGGGGAGGGGAGGGATATAATTCACCCCTCCACTTT	CASRGGEGYNSPLHF
TRBV6-5	.	.	TRBJ1-5	TGTGCCAGCAGTTACTCCCTTAATAGCAATCAGCCCCAGCATTTT	CASSYSLNSNQPQHF
TRBV28	.	.	TRBJ1-1	TGTGCCAGCATCACTGGGGGGTCGGGGACTGAAGCTTTCTTT	CASITGGSGTEAFF
TRBV18	TRBD1	once	TRBJ1-1	TGTGCCAGCTCACCCGGGACAGGGAAGGACACTGAAGCTTTCTTT	CASSPGTGKDTEAFF
TRBV10-2	.	once	TRBJ2-3	TGCGCCAGCAGTGAGTCTCGCGGGGCGGTGAATACGCAGTATTTT	CASSESRGAVNTQYF
TRBV6-1	TRBD2	.	TRBJ2-3	TGTGCCAGCAGTGAAACTAGCGGGGGGCGGGTAGATACGCAGTATTTT	CASSETSGGRVDTQYF
TRBV5-1	.	.	TRBJ2-2	TGCGCCAGCAGTCAGTTGGTGGGCCCGACGGCTACGAACACCGGGGAGCTGTTTTTT	CASSQLVGPTATNTGELFF
TRBV6-1	TRBD1	once	TRBJ2-7	TGTGCCAGCAGTGAATTGTGGGACAGGGGGGACGAGCAGTACTTC	CASSELWDRGDEQYF
TRBV28	.	.	TRBJ1-1	TGTGCCAGCAGCCTTGGAGGGCGGGTTGGAGCTTTCTTT	CASSLGGRVGAFF
TRBV5-1	TRBD1	once	TRBJ1-4	TGCGCCAGCAGCTTGACAGGGGTAAATGAAAAACTGTTTTTT	CASSLTGVNEKLFF
TRBV10-1	.	.	TRBJ2-3	TGCGCCAGCAGCCCCATCTGGCCCACAGATACGCAGTATTTT	CASSPIWPTDTQYF
TRBV5-6	.	.	TRBJ1-6	TGTGCCAGCAGCTTGGTCCAGGGCTCGGATTCACCCCTCCACTTT	CASSLVQGSDSPLHF
TRBV28	.	few	TRBJ2-7	TGTGCCAGCTGCCGACAGCCTTACGAGCAGTACTTC	CASCRQPYEQYF
TRBV30	TRBD1	.	TRBJ1-2	TGTGCCTGGAGTGCAAAGCCGGGACAGGGTTCTCATGGCTACACCTTC	CAWSAKPGQGSHGYTF
TRBV5-1	.	.	TRBJ1-2	TGCGCCAGCAGCTTGAAACAGGGATACCGTGGTGGCTACACCTTC	CASSLKQGYRGGYTF
TRBV30	TRBD1	.	TRBJ1-2	TGTGCCTGGAGTGCAACCCGGACAGGGGGGTTATATGGCTACACCTTC	CAWSATRTGGLYGYTF
TRBV10-3	TRBD2	once	TRBJ2-1	TGTGCCATCAACGATCCCACCGGGACTAGCGGGGGGAATGAGCAGTTCTTC	CAINDPTGTSGGNEQFF
TRBV4-2	TRBD1	.	TRBJ1-1	TGTGCCAGCAGCCAAGATCGGACAGGGGGACTCGAGGCTTTCTTT	CASSQDRTGGLEAFF
TRBV6-5	.	.	TRBJ1-1	TGTGCCAGCGCGAGGGACACTGAAGCTTTCTTT	CASARDTEAFF